This T cell receptor beta chain was identified during a study of OX40 agonist ivuxolimab in advanced cancers. General notes on the study: Ivuxolimab was a fully human IgG2 agonistic monoclonal antibody targeting the costimulatory receptor OX40 (CD134). Intravenous ivuxolimab was administered to patients every 2 weeks at six dose levels: 0.01, 0.1, 0.3, 1.5, 3 and 10 mg/kg. Among the approximately 50 dose-escalation patients, 19 had hepatocellular carcinoma, around 15 melanoma, 9 renal cell carcinoma and 9 head and neck cancer. The dose-escalation cohort was about 86% male with a mean age of approximately 60 years, ranging from roughly 23 to 79. Prior anti-PD-1, anti-PD-L1 or anti-CTLA-4 therapy was permitted, and 40% of dose-escalation patients had received checkpoint inhibitors. Partial responses occurred in three dose-escalation patients: two with cutaneous melanoma and one with hepatocellular carcinoma. The purpose of peripheral TCRbeta sequencing was to test whether ivuxolimab changed TCR sequence diversity and led to clonal T-cell expansion. The paper reports the monotherapy dose-escalation portion (N of about 47 patients) of the phase I ivuxolimab trial. What the work shows at the level of the full study, not this receptor alone: Clonal expansion of both CD4+ and CD8+ blood T cells was observed from baseline to week 6 at doses 0.1 to 3.0 mg/kg. Low levels of normalized T-cell clonal expansion were also seen in some nonresponding patients. Partial responders in the 0.1-3.0 mg/kg groups had among the lowest normalized peripheral clonal expansion, especially among CD8+ T cells. The antigen specificity of the clonally expanded peripheral T cells was not determined. After ivuxolimab, more expanded clones were found on average in CD8+ T cells than in CD4+ T cells.

Turning to this clone: Its antigen specificity is not known. No clone much larger than this one lies a single base away; base qualities are absent.

For sequencing of the TCRbeta CDR3 region, genomic DNA was extracted from the sorted cells. The immunoSEQ Assay was used for sequencing of TCRbeta CDR3 regions. TCRdb took this table from immuneACCESS and kept in-frame rearrangements with V and J called. Such tables lack part of the clones; where checked against another copy, unresolved V genes explain under half of the gap, and the rest is unexplained. The sample table holds about 51,000 clones, of which 80% to 85% were seen once. The top ten clones comprise about 2.9% of the sample. Patients with a history of autoimmune disease or receiving systemic immunosuppression were excluded from the trial. Peripheral blood for TCR sequencing was collected from all dose cohorts at baseline, on cycle 4 day 1, and on cycle 7 day 1. The samples were drawn from a first-in-human, open-label, multicenter phase I dose-escalation trial of ivuxolimab. Adults with locally advanced or metastatic head and neck squamous cell, hepatocellular, melanoma or renal cell carcinoma were enrolled in the trial. CD4+ and CD8+ T cells were sorted separately from peripheral blood before TCR sequencing.

From the germline V gene (reference sequence), CDR1 is LNHDA and CDR2 is SQIVND. Trimming costs V 2 bases and J 0 bases, and their ends lie 11 bases apart. From the cysteine up to the phenylalanine, the CDR3 has a length of 16 residues. Kept here is only the CDR3 DNA, which spans 48 bases and is read in frame from base 1. The clonotype comes from an adult with an advanced solid tumor such as melanoma, head and neck, liver or kidney cancer. The source was CD4+ or CD8+ T cells sorted from blood, collected in a trial of the OX40 agonist ivuxolimab. The chain links TRBV19 with TRBJ2-1; a tentative D match to TRBD2 spans 5 bases. The sequence in DNA is TGTGCCAGTAGTATAACTACTAGGAGCTCCTACAATGAGCAGTTCTTC. The translation is CASSITTRSSYNEQFF.